The present T cell receptor beta chain was sequenced within a study of T cells in Graves' hyperthyroidism and ophthalmopathy. Overall study: Peripheral blood sampling occurred at initial diagnosis, before any treatment.

This clonotype came up many times. Researchers took RNA transcripts and amplified the TCR beta CDR3 regions from them. The HTBI primer set served for first-round RT-PCR of the TCR CDR3. TCRdb re-derived calls from the multiplex PCR reads in MiXCR, one entry per CDR3 protein. The sample has around 600,000 distinct CDR3 sequences; about 14% are singletons. Trimming left V 3 bases short and J 0 bases short, with 8 bases between. The CDR3 extends over 14 amino acids. The germline gives CDR1 LNHDA, CDR2 SQIVND (reference sequence). Lactation, pregnancy, other autoimmune disease or uncontrolled infection led to exclusion of patients. Diagnostic assessment was based on clinical symptoms, serum thyroxine and TRAb, thyroid ultrasound and orbital computed tomography. From 10 ml of fresh peripheral blood, PBMCs were isolated.

The receptor comes from a woman aged 50 to 60 with Graves' ophthalmopathy. The chain uses TRBV19 and TRBJ1-1, with D unclear. The sequenced sample consisted of blood. The CDR3 sequence is CASSISRLNTEAFF. The DNA of the CDR3 is TGTGCCAGTAGTATCTCCAGACTGAACACTGAAGCTTTCTTT.